This TCR beta chain is from a study of CD8+ T cells in alopecia areata. As for the study in general: Affected scalp percentage set treated patients' severity scores. Study-wide points: The study found higher clonality in lesional than normal scalp, especially in alopecia totalis/universalis.

Turning to this clone: What it recognizes is unknown.

Following RNA extraction, reverse transcription yielded cDNA that acted as the sequencing template. Here immunoSEQ multiplex PCR was the method, and the copy in TCRdb shows in-frame clones only, minus some. Of around 200,000 clones detected, about three fifths appear once; the ten largest clones hold about 12%. Noted treatment: oral pan-JAK inhibitor, 5-10 mg twice daily. The ends lost 7 bases at V and 7 bases at J; junction bases unmatched: 9. The CDR3 consists of 12 residues. Germline V gene sequence: CDR1 SQVTM, CDR2 ANQGSEA. The sequenced sample was CD8+ T cells sorted from blood, obtained at week 24, from a patient treated with tofacitinib. The sequence was obtained from a human donor with alopecia areata. This chain links TRBV29-1 with TRBJ1-1, with 7 bases matching TRBD1. This chain's CDR3 is CSGSGGFGEAFF. The DNA for the CDR3 is TGCAGCGGATCAGGGGGATTCGGTGAAGCTTTCTTT. Full variable domain (remainder filled in from reference TRBV29-1 and TRBJ1-1): SAVISQKPSRDICQRGTSLTIQCQVDSQVTMMFWYRQQPGQSLTLIATANQGSEATYESGFVIDKFPISRPNLTFSTLTVSNMSPEDSSIYLCSGSGGFGEAFFGQGTRLTVV.